This T cell receptor (beta chain) was recovered during a study of type 1 and type 2 diabetes patients (TCRdb year 2016). Turning to the overall study: About 10 type 1 diabetes patients, a few type 2 diabetes patients and about six nondiabetic controls, all recruited in China, made up the cohort. Across the study, CD4+ and CD8+ T cells were positively selected from PBMCs by means of CD4 or CD8 MicroBeads on MACS columns. The whole study generated approximately 19,000,000 paired-end reads. In the study, high-throughput sequencing was used to profile TCRbeta repertoires so that type 1 diabetes, type 2 diabetes and nondiabetic individuals could be compared. Type 2 diabetes patients served as a disease comparison group for the type 1 diabetes patients. V gene usage was similar between approximately 22-cycle and approximately 25-cycle amplification, suggesting similar primer efficiencies and random PCR bias. Sequencing of the TCRbeta libraries was paired-end and was performed on Illumina HiSeq 2000 or MiSeq instruments.

Every diabetic patient fulfilled standard classification criteria for type 1 or type 2 diabetes, and glucose and C-peptide were evaluated using WHO-recommended methods. Donors with other autoimmune diseases or infections within the previous four weeks were excluded. Ten milliliters of peripheral blood were collected from each participant. PBMCs were isolated with LymphoPrep density separation. This sample was sequenced with an Illumina MiSeq. Genomic DNA from sorted T cell subsets was used as template for TCRbeta CDR3 amplification. The TCRbeta CDR3 region was amplified by multiplex PCR using 30 forward and 13 reverse primers. AMPure XP beads were used to purify the PCR products, after which a second roughly 25-cycle PCR added indices and adaptors. Libraries were gel-purified using the QIAquick Gel Extraction Kit before sequencing. On the study's bioinformatics: FLASH was used to merge the paired-end reads, and IgBLAST was used to align the reads to IMGT V, D and J germline references. Reads with less than 70% alignment identity to germline references were removed, leaving more than 8.5 million reads across the study. CDR3 boundaries, reading frame and productivity were assigned following IMGT definitions. Highly-expanded clones were defined as clones at or above 1% of reads, and diversity was measured by normalized Shannon entropy. Unpaired two-tailed t-tests were used to test group differences in Shannon entropy. TCRdb's own reprocessing of the public reads used fastp at Q25 and MiXCR and kept productive beta chains. Entries that share a CDR3 protein sequence are merged under the most common genes and DNA. For this entry, the V and J calls and clone size follow TCRdb and not the study's own pipeline. The sample table contains fewer than 350,000 distinct CDR3 sequences; only one count was recorded for 47% of them. The top ten clonotypes cover roughly 15% of the sample.

Comments on this clonotype: Its antigen is still unknown. Base qualities are not recorded, but no much larger clone differs from it by a single base.

Here is what the overall study found, with its caveats: Study groups were not matched for age and gender, which possibly biased interpretation. V and J gene usage patterns of type 2 diabetes and control samples were highly correlated, averaging roughly 0.97 between samples. In both CD4+ and CD8+ T cells, type 2 diabetes repertoires were highly diverse, with diversity significantly greater than that of type 1 diabetes repertoires. Only a limited number of T2D and control samples were sequenced, so some T1D-only HECs might also appear in more T2D or control samples. Only a few highly-expanded CD4+ clones (median one) were found in type 2 diabetes patients, and these clones made up a median 3.9% of reads.

Trimming accounts for 6 bases at V and 3 bases at J, while the number of junction bases matched to no gene is 6. CDR3 length: 15 amino acids, cysteine to phenylalanine. The retained sequence is limited to the CDR3, 45 bases, with the frame set at the first base. CDR1 and CDR2, per the germline V gene (reference sequence), are LNHDA and SQIVND. Sequencing input: peripheral blood mononuclear cells (PBMCs). The sequence joins TRBV19 to TRBJ2-7; 12 junctional bases match TRBD1. The TCR comes from a man between 18 and 35 years old with type 2 diabetes. CDR3 protein: CASRPGTGGNYEQYF. The sequenced DNA is TGTGCCAGTAGACCCGGGACAGGGGGCAACTACGAGCAGTACTTC.